A single sample gave rise to the 2 T cell receptor beta chains below, sequenced in a study of cytomegalovirus exposure and HLA in healthy donors. It was with 60 Vbeta and 13 Jbeta primers that the PCR ran. The repertoire was sequenced with immunoSEQ multiplex PCR; TCRdb's copy has only in-frame clones and lacks some. The sample yields over 110,000 clones, more than 75% seen once. Specimen: PBMCs. Receptors originate from a woman aged 40-49 years in good health and CMV-seropositive.

A single count supports this clone. This sequence joins TRBV4-2 and TRBJ2-6, with 9 bases that match TRBD1. This CDR3 region has 17 residues. Trimming cost V 0 bases and J 1 base; bases outside gene matches: 1. Per the germline V gene, CDR1 is LGHNA and CDR2 is YNFKEQ. CDR3 sequence: CASSQETGGSGANVLTF. The CDR3 DNA sequence: TGTGCCAGCAGCCAAGAGACAGGGGGGTCTGGGGCCAACGTCCTGACTTTC.

V is TRBV6-6 and J is TRBJ1-5, with 8 bases aligning to TRBD1. Germline-derived CDR1 and CDR2 are MNHNY and SVGAGI (reference sequence). The CDR3 is made up of 16 amino acids. The V gene end was trimmed by 2 bases and the J gene end by 4 bases; junction bases not matched to a gene: 7. The CDR3 loop reads CASSYRGQALNQPQHF. The DNA of the CDR3 is TGTGCCAGCAGTTACCGGGGACAGGCGCTGAATCAGCCCCAGCATTTT.